This TCR beta chain comes out of a study of T-cell reconstitution after alpha-beta-depleted transplantation in children. Unique molecular identifiers were built into the TCRbeta library. TCRdb itself ran the PCR reads through MiXCR, one entry per CDR3 protein. The sample holds approximately 97,000 distinct CDR3 sequences, 7.5% to 9.5% seen once. The CDR3 contains 14 residues. The trim removed 1 base at V and 6 bases at J, leaving 2 bases unmatched. The germline CDR1 and CDR2 sequences are DFQATT and SNEGSKA (reference sequence). The sample was PBMCs, taken before TCRalphabeta/CD19-depleted stem cell transplant. The chain is built from TRBV20-1 and TRBJ1-6; TRBD1 agrees at 8 bases. The clonotype comes from a boy aged 2 to 10 with acute lymphoblastic leukemia, due to receive a stem cell transplant. DNA of the CDR3: TGCAGTGCTAGAGCGGGACAGGTTAATTCACCCCTCCACTTT. The encoded protein is CSARAGQVNSPLHF.